The 23 T cell receptor beta chains given below trace back to one sample, sequenced in a study of identical twins. TCRdb re-called the 5' RACE reads through MiXCR, storing one row per CDR3 protein. The profile shows 400,000 to 550,000 distinct CDR3 sequences, roughly a fifth of them singletons. These data were also filed under a second study, of T cells expressing NK-cell markers.

The material sequenced was CD4+ T cells sorted from blood. The source of these receptors is a woman between 18 and 30 years old in good health.

V usage is TRBV12-5 and J usage is TRBJ1-2; D not certain. This CDR3 contains 13 residues. The V and J ends lost 0 bases and 8 bases respectively, with 10 bases between them. Germline CDR1 is LGHNT and CDR2 is FRNRAP. DNA of the CDR3: TGTGCTAGTGGTTTGGTACCTGGAGGCGGCTACACCTTC. Protein: CASGLVPGGGYTF. Supplemented by reference TRBV12-5 and TRBJ1-2, the full variable domain reads DARVTQTPRHKVTEMGQEVTMRCQPILGHNTVFWYRQTMMQGLELLAYFRNRAPLDDSGMPKDRFSAEMPDATLATLKIQPSEPRDSAVYFCASGLVPGGGYTFGSGTRLTVV.

This clonotype was counted a few times. This CDR3 reads CAIKEAGNTEAFF. DNA of the CDR3: TGTGCCATCAAGGAGGCGGGGAACACTGAAGCTTTCTTT. The V call is TRBV10-3, the J call TRBJ1-1; D gene ambiguous. CDR3 length: 13 amino acids. V lost 7 bases and J 1 base, leaving 10 bases between the germline ends. CDR1 is ENHRY, CDR2 SYGVKD, per germline.

The CDR3 loop is CASKVGGRAPQYF. The CDR3 bases are TGTGCCAGCAAAGTAGGCGGGAGGGCCCCGCAGTACTTC. The chain employs TRBV2 and TRBJ2-7; TRBD2 matches 9 bases. Germline CDR1 reads SNHLY; CDR2 reads FYNNEI. J lost 9 bases, V lost 7 bases, and 10 bases had no gene match. The CDR3 runs 13 residues.

In its sample, this clonotype was seen many times. The chain couples TRBV20-1 to TRBJ1-1; no firm D call. CDR3 length equals 13 residues. The germline V and J ends were trimmed by 2 bases and 1 base, with 8 bases remaining between them. CDR1 and CDR2 (germline): DFQATT, SNEGSKA (reference sequence). The CDR3 reads CSARLDGNTEAFF. The CDR3 DNA reads TGCAGTGCTAGACTTGACGGGAACACTGAAGCTTTCTTT.

J is TRBJ2-1 and V is TRBV7-2; the match to TRBD2 covers 7 bases. With 6 bases clipped from V and 7 bases from J, the junction kept 12 bases outside the gene matches. The germline gives CDR1 SGHTA, CDR2 FQGNSA. This CDR3 spans 15 amino acids. The CDR3 sequence is CASRGGIEEANEQFF. CDR3 in DNA: TGTGCCAGCAGGGGGGGGATAGAAGAAGCAAATGAGCAGTTCTTC.

The V gene is TRBV6-1, the J gene TRBJ2-7; 9 bases fit TRBD2. Germline loops: CDR1 MNHNS, CDR2 SASEGT. The CDR3 sequence is 15 residues long. The J segment lost 1 base and the V segment lost 7 bases, leaving 8 bases of the junction unmatched. The CDR3 DNA is TGTGCCAGCACCTACGGGCTAGCGGGGTCCTACGAGCAGTACTTC. Encoded protein: CASTYGLAGSYEQYF.

This chain links TRBV5-1 with TRBJ2-1; TRBD1 aligns across 10 bases. CDR3 length: 15 amino acids. CDR1 is SGHRS and CDR2 is YFSETQ in the germline V gene. Germline trimming cut 0 bases from V and 8 bases from J; bases unmatched to any gene: 5. CDR3 protein: CASSLAGQGYDEQFF. CDR3 in DNA: TGCGCCAGCAGCTTGGCGGGACAGGGGTACGATGAGCAGTTCTTC.

This chain uses TRBV6-1 with TRBJ1-5; 11 bases are a match to TRBD1. This CDR3 has 16 amino acids. The germline V gene encodes CDR1 MNHNS and CDR2 SASEGT. The V gene end was trimmed by 6 bases and the J gene end by 2 bases; junction bases not matched to a gene: 6. CDR3 coding DNA: TGTGCCAGCAGGAGGACAGGGGGCGATGGCAATCAGCCCCAGCATTTT. Its translation: CASRRTGGDGNQPQHF.

Here the CDR3 reads CASSRGGHYGYTF. The CDR3 DNA reads as TGTGCCAGCAGCCGTGGGGGCCACTATGGCTACACCTTC. The chain is built from TRBV6-6 and TRBJ1-2, with D possibly TRBD1 on 6 matching bases. Germline lookup yields CDR1 MNHNY and CDR2 SVGAGI (reference sequence). V was shortened by 6 bases and J by 3 bases, with 11 bases between the two germline ends. The CDR3 length is 13 residues.

The chain links TRBV20-1 to TRBJ2-3; unclear D gene. The V end lost 6 bases, the J end lost 1 base, and 11 bases lay between the germline ends. This CDR3 has 13 amino acids. Germline V gives CDR1 DFQATT, CDR2 SNEGSKA (reference sequence). CDR3 amino acids: CSAKLGGTDTQYF. CDR3 coding DNA: TGCAGTGCCAAACTCGGCGGCACAGATACGCAGTATTTT.

This clonotype appeared a few times. The rearrangement joins TRBV6-1 to TRBJ2-3; TRBD1 is a possible D gene (6 bases). The CDR3 contains 15 residues. Germline CDR1 is MNHNS and CDR2 is SASEGT. V dropped 0 bases and J dropped 1 base, with 8 bases sitting between them. The CDR3: CASSEAKGGTDTQYF. For the CDR3, the DNA is TGTGCCAGCAGTGAAGCGAAGGGGGGCACAGATACGCAGTATTTT.

This clonotype was detected ten times or more. The chain carries TRBV5-8 and TRBJ2-3, with 8 bases that match TRBD1. Germline assignment: CDR1 SGHTS and CDR2 YDEGEE. J gave up 4 bases and V 0 bases, and 4 bases lay outside the gene matches. The CDR3 runs 15 residues. The CDR3 is CASSLGQGAADTQYF. DNA of the CDR3: TGTGCCAGCAGCTTGGGGCAGGGGGCGGCAGATACGCAGTATTTT.

In this sample, this clonotype turned up many times. This chain uses TRBV20-1 with TRBJ2-1; 7 nucleotides line up with TRBD1. The CDR3 covers 13 residues. After removal of 5 bases from V and 8 bases from J, the junction contained 9 bases not matched to a gene. Germline V gives CDR1 DFQATT, CDR2 SNEGSKA (reference sequence). The CDR3 nucleotides read TGCAGTGCTGGGGACAGTATCTTAGATGAGCAGTTCTTC. This encodes CSAGDSILDEQFF.

The V call is TRBV12-3 or TRBV12-4, the J call TRBJ2-7; tentative D call: TRBD2 (6 bases). The V end lost 6 bases, the J end lost 0 bases, and 15 bases lay between the germline ends. This CDR3 is built from 15 residues. The CDR3 nucleotides read TGTGCCAGCAGCACAAAACCGGGACTCTCCTACGAGCAGTACTTC. Translation: CASSTKPGLSYEQYF.

This clonotype has a handful of counts. The chain joins TRBV10-3 to TRBJ2-3, with TRBD2 matching over 7 bases. CDR3 length: 19 residues. V trimming: 6 bases; J trimming: 7 bases; junction bases outside the gene matches: 25. The V gene's germline CDR1 is ENHRY and CDR2 SYGVKD. As DNA, the CDR3 is TGTGCCATCAGGACAAGTCTAACCCCTTCGGGCGGGAGTAGGAATACGCAGTATTTT. Translating gives CAIRTSLTPSGGSRNTQYF.

The V call is TRBV7-8, the J call TRBJ2-7; TRBD2 aligns across 9 bases. The CDR3 runs 16 residues. V shed 1 base, J shed 1 base, and the junction held 5 bases outside the gene matches. Germline V CDR1 and CDR2: SGHVS, FQNEAQ. The CDR3 region is CASSLDFAGGSYEQYF. CDR3 nucleotides: TGTGCCAGCAGCTTAGATTTTGCGGGAGGGTCCTACGAGCAGTACTTC.

This clonotype was seen only a few times. The V gene is TRBV5-1, the J gene TRBJ2-3; D call uncertain. Looked up from germline, CDR1 is SGHRS and CDR2 is YFSETQ. The CDR3 contains 13 residues. The V gene lost 0 bases and the J gene lost 5 bases, with 7 bases spanning the gap. The CDR3 region is CASSLAPGDTQYF. The CDR3 DNA is TGCGCCAGCAGCTTGGCCCCCGGAGATACGCAGTATTTT. The entire variable domain, with the rest obtained from reference TRBV5-1 and TRBJ2-3, is as follows: KAGVTQTPRYLIKTRGQQVTLSCSPISGHRSVSWYQQTPGQGLQFLFEYFSETQRNKGNFPGRFSGRQFSNSRSEMNVSTLELGDSALYLCASSLAPGDTQYFGPGTRLTVL.

J is TRBJ1-4 and V is TRBV5-1; perhaps TRBD1 as D (5 bases). CDR1 and CDR2 from the germline V gene are SGHRS and YFSETQ. The CDR3 covers 13 residues. The germline V and J ends were trimmed by 5 bases and 2 bases, with 7 bases remaining between them. The DNA of the CDR3 is TGCGCCAGCAGATCAGGGACTAATGAAAAACTGTTTTTT. Protein sequence: CASRSGTNEKLFF.

This rearrangement joins TRBV6-1 to TRBJ2-1; no reliable D call. This CDR3 contains 14 residues. The germline V and J ends were trimmed by 6 bases and 0 bases, with 9 bases remaining between them. Germline CDR1 reads MNHNS; CDR2 reads SASEGT. The CDR3 DNA reads TGTGCCAGCAGGCTACGGAGCTCCTACAATGAGCAGTTCTTC. Residues: CASRLRSSYNEQFF.

V is TRBV9 and J is TRBJ2-1, with 11 positions matching TRBD2. The CDR3 length is 15 residues. Per germline, CDR1 SGDLS and CDR2 YYNGEE. V lost 2 bases to trimming and J lost 7 bases; unmatched junction nucleotides: 5. The CDR3 here is CASSVSGGASNEQFF. The DNA for the CDR3 is TGTGCCAGCAGCGTTAGCGGGGGGGCCTCAAATGAGCAGTTCTTC. Full variable domain (outside the CDR3, taken from reference TRBV9 and TRBJ2-1): DSGVTQTPKHLITATGQRVTLRCSPRSGDLSVYWYQQSLDQGLQFLIQYYNGEERAKGNILERFSAQQFPDLHSELNLSSLELGDSALYFCASSVSGGASNEQFFGPGTRLTVL.

In nucleotides, the CDR3 is TGTGCCAGCAGTTTATGGACTAGGACAGATACGCAGTATTTT. It codes for CASSLWTRTDTQYF. The genes are TRBV12-3 or TRBV12-4 and TRBJ2-3; 7 bases are shared with TRBD2. CDR3 length: 14 amino acids. V lost 2 bases to trimming and J lost 3 bases; unmatched junction nucleotides: 2.

The chain recombines TRBV5-6 with TRBJ2-3, with no clear D. The CDR3 is made up of 16 amino acids. Germline assignment: CDR1 SGHDT and CDR2 YYEEEE. Trimming pared 4 bases from V and 1 base from J, leaving 16 bases between. The CDR3 coding sequence is TGTGCCAGCAGCCCCCTCGGCAGCCGGGGCACAGATACGCAGTATTTT. It specifies CASSPLGSRGTDTQYF. The full variable domain, with the rest looked up from reference TRBV5-6 and TRBJ2-3, is DAGVTQSPTHLIKTRGQQVTLRCSPKSGHDTVSWYQQALGQGPQFIFQYYEEEERQRGNFPDRFSGHQFPNYSSELNVNALLLGDSALYLCASSPLGSRGTDTQYFGPGTRLTVL.

This clonotype was counted ten times or more. The V call is TRBV4-1, the J call TRBJ2-1; 10 bases match TRBD2. The germline CDR1 and CDR2 sequences are MGHRA and YSYEKL. The CDR3 spans 16 residues. V lost 4 bases, J lost 7 bases, and 10 bases stayed unmatched. This chain's CDR3 is CASSPGLSGGENEQFF. The DNA of the CDR3 is TGCGCCAGCAGCCCCGGACTCAGCGGGGGGGAAAATGAGCAGTTCTTC.